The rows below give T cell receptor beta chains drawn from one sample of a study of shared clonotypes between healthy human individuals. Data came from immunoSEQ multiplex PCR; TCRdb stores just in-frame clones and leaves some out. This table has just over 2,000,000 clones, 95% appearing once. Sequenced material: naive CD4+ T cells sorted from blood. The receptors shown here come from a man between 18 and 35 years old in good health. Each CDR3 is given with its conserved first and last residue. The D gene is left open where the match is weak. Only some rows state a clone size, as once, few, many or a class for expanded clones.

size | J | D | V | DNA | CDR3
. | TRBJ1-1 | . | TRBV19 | TGTGCCAGTAGTATAGGGAAGGGAGCCAACTTCTTT | CASSIGKGANFF
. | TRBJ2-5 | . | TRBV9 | TGTGCCAGCAGCCCGCGGGGCAGCTTCGAGACCCAGTACTTC | CASSPRGSFETQYF
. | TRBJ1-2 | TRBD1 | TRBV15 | TGTGCCACCAGCAGAGAAACAGGGGATCCTCTCTATGGCTACACCTTC | CATSRETGDPLYGYTF
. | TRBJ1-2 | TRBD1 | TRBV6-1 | TGTGCCAGCAGGTGGGACAGGGTGGATGGCTACACCTTC | CASRWDRVDGYTF
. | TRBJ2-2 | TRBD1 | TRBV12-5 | TGTGCTAGTGGTTTGGCACCAAGGGGGCAGGTTATCACCGGGGAGCTGTTTTTT | CASGLAPRGQVITGELFF
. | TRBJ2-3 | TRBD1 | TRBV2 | TGTGCCAGCAGCACGGACAGGGCCACAGATACGCAGTATTTT | CASSTDRATDTQYF
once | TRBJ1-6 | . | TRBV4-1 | TGCGCCAGCAGCCAAGATGGGGCCGGCGGATTGAATTCACCCCTCCACTTT | CASSQDGAGGLNSPLHF
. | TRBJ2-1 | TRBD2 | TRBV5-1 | TGCGCCAGCAGTTCCGGACTAGCGGGAGCCGAGCAGTTCTTC | CASSSGLAGAEQFF
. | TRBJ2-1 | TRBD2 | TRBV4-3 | TGCGCCAGCAGCCAAGATCCCCCCCTCACTAGCGCAAACTACAATGAGCAGTTCTTC | CASSQDPPLTSANYNEQFF
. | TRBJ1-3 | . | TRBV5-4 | TGTGCCAGCAGCTTGGGACAGATCTCTGGAAACACCATATATTTT | CASSLGQISGNTIYF
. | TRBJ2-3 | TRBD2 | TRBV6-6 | TGTGCCAGCAGTACGGGGACTAGCGGGGGAGCAGATACGCAGTATTTT | CASSTGTSGGADTQYF
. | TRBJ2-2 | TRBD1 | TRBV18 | TGTGCCAGCTCATTCGGACAGGGGGCCGGGGAGCTGTTTTTT | CASSFGQGAGELFF
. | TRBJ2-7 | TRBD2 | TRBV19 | TGTGCCAGTAGTACTGGGACTAGCGGGACCCGAAGACCCTACGAGCAGTACTTC | CASSTGTSGTRRPYEQYF
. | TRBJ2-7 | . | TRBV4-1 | TGCGCCAGCAGCCCCCTCATGGGTGAACGGCAGACCCCCAACGAGCAGTACTTC | CASSPLMGERQTPNEQYF
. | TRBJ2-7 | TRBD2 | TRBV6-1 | TGTGCCAGCAGGACTAGCGGCACCTACGAGCAGTACTTC | CASRTSGTYEQYF
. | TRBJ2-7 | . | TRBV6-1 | TGTGCCGCAGGGGAGGTTCAGTACTTC | CAAGEVQYF
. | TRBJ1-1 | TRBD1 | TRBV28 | TGTGCCAGCAGCCGCGGGACAGCGAACACTGAAGCTTTCTTT | CASSRGTANTEAFF
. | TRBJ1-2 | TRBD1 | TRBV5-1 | TGCGCCAGCACCCAAGTACCGGGACAGGGGGATCGTGGCTACACCTTC | CASTQVPGQGDRGYTF